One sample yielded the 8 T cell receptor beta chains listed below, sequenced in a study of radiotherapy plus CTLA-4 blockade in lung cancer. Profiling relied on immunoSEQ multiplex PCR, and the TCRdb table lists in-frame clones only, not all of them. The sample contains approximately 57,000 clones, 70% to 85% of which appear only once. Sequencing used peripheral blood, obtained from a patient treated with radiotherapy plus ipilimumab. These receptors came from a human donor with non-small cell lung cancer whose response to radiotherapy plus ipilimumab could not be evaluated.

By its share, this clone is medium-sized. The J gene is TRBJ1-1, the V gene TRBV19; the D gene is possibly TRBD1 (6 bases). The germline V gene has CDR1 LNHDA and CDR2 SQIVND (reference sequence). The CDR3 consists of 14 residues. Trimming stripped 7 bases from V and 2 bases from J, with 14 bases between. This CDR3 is CASKKGDLNTEAFF. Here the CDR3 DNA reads TGTGCCAGTAAAAAGGGGGACCTAAACACTGAAGCTTTCTTT.

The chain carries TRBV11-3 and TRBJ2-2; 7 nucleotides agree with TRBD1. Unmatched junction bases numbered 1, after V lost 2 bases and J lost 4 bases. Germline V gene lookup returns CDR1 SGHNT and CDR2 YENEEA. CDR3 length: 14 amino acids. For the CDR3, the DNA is TGTGCCAGCAGCTTATCAGGGGGCACCGGGGAGCTGTTTTTT. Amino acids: CASSLSGGTGELFF.

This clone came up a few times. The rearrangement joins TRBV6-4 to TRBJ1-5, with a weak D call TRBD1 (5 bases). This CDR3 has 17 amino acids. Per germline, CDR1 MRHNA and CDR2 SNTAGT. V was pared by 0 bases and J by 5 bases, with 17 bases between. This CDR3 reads CASSDSSWAGTHQPQHF. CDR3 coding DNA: TGTGCCAGCAGTGACTCTTCTTGGGCGGGGACCCATCAGCCCCAGCATTTT.

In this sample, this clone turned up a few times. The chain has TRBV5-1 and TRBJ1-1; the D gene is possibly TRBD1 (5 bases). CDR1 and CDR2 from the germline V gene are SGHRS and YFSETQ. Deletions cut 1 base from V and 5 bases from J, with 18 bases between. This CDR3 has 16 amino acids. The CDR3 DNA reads TGCGCCAGCAGCTTGAGCCCGCAGGGTTTGGGTACTGAAGCTTTCTTT. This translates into CASSLSPQGLGTEAFF. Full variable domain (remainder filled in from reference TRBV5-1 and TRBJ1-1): KAGVTQTPRYLIKTRGQQVTLSCSPISGHRSVSWYQQTPGQGLQFLFEYFSETQRNKGNFPGRFSGRQFSNSRSEMNVSTLELGDSALYLCASSLSPQGLGTEAFFGQGTRLTVV.

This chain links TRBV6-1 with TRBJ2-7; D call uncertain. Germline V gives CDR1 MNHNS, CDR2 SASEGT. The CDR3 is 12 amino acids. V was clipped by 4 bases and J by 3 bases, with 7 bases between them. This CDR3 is CASSVIFYEQYF. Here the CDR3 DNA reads TGTGCCAGCAGTGTAATCTTCTACGAGCAGTACTTC.

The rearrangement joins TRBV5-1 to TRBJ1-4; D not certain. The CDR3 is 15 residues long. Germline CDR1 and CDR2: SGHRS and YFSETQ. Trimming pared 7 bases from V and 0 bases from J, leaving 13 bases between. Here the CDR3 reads CASARQHATNEKLFF. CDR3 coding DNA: TGCGCCAGCGCCCGACAACACGCAACTAATGAAAAACTGTTTTTT.

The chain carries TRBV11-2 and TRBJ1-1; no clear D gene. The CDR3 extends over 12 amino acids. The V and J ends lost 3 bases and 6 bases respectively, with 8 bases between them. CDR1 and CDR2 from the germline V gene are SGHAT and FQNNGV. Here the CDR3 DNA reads TGTGCCAGCAGCTTGGGGAGCGCTGAAGCTTTCTTT. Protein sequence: CASSLGSAEAFF.

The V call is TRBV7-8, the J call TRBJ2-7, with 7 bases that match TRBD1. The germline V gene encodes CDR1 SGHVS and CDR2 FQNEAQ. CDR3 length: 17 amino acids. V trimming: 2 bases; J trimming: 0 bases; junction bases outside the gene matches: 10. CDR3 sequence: CASSLRGWGQSSYEQYF. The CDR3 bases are TGTGCCAGCAGCTTAAGGGGATGGGGACAGAGCTCCTACGAGCAGTACTTC.